The 13 T cell receptor beta chains given below trace back to one sample, sequenced in a study of cytotoxic CD8 clonotypes in ibrutinib-treated CLL. The method was immunoSEQ multiplex PCR; TCRdb's version includes in-frame clones alone and lacks a portion of them. The sample contains 60,000 or so clones, around three fifths of which appear only once. The material sequenced was PBMCs, taken after 12 months of ibrutinib treatment. The source is a human donor with chronic lymphocytic leukemia.

This CDR3 reads CASRVGSTDTQYF. The CDR3 DNA reads as TGCGCCAGCAGGGTAGGGAGCACAGATACGCAGTATTTT. The rearrangement links TRBV10-2 to TRBJ2-3, with D uncertain. This CDR3 comprises 13 residues. With 6 bases removed from V and 0 bases from J, the gap between germline ends came to 7 bases. Germline V CDR1 and CDR2: WSHSY, SAAADI.

The rearrangement uses TRBV27 and TRBJ2-6; D not certain. CDR1 and CDR2 (germline): MNHEY, SMNVEV (reference sequence). This CDR3 contains 13 residues. Trimming shortened V by 6 bases and J by 0 bases, and 3 bases separated the two germline ends. CDR3 sequence (DNA): TGTGCCAGCAGGATCTCTGGGGCCAACGTCCTGACTTTC. Protein sequence: CASRISGANVLTF. Filled out from reference TRBV27 and TRBJ2-6, the complete variable domain reads EAQVTQNPRYLITVTGKKLTVTCSQNMNHEYMSWYRQDPGLGLRQIYYSMNVEVTDKGDVPEGYKVSRKEKRNFPLILESPSPNQTSLYFCASRISGANVLTFGAGSRLTVL.

V usage is TRBV30 and J usage is TRBJ1-1; no clear D. CDR1 is GTSNPN and CDR2 is SVGIG in the germline V gene (reference sequence). Trimming took 3 bases from V and 5 from J, leaving 10 bases between them. This CDR3 spans 12 amino acids. CDR3 protein: CAWRGSGTEAFF. CDR3 in DNA: TGTGCCTGGAGGGGCTCCGGGACTGAAGCTTTCTTT.

This clone was seen more than once but under ten times. The chain uses TRBV5-1 and TRBJ2-5, with unresolved D. The CDR3 spans 12 residues. Trimming cost V 2 bases and J 5 bases, with 7 bases left between them. CDR1 SGHRS and CDR2 YFSETQ come from the germline V gene. In DNA form, the CDR3 reads TGCGCCAGCAGCTTCTTGACGGAGACCCAGTACTTC. The encoded protein is CASSFLTETQYF.

The V gene is TRBV5-1, the J gene TRBJ1-6, with D maybe TRBD1 (5 bases). The V gene's germline CDR1 is SGHRS and CDR2 YFSETQ. V was pared by 0 bases and J by 7 bases, with 11 bases between. CDR3 length equals 15 residues. The CDR3 here is CASSLGGGRNSPLHF. CDR3 nucleotides: TGCGCCAGCAGCTTGGGTGGGGGACGGAATTCACCCCTCCACTTT.

The V gene is TRBV25-1, the J gene TRBJ2-6, with TRBD1 as a possible D gene (5 bases). CDR1 is MGHDK and CDR2 is SYGVNS in the germline V gene. Trimming left V 5 bases short and J 5 bases short, with 22 bases between. The CDR3 is made up of 18 amino acids. The CDR3, as DNA: TGTGCCAGCAGTACAGTTGCAACTGGACAAAGTCGGGCCAACGTCCTGACTTTC. Protein sequence: CASSTVATGQSRANVLTF.

This clone is classed as medium-sized. The chain joins TRBV6-5 to TRBJ2-5; no firm D call. V lost 9 bases, J lost 0 bases, and 11 bases lay in between. CDR1 is MNHEY and CDR2 is SVGAGI in the germline V gene. This CDR3 spans 13 amino acids. In DNA form, the CDR3 reads TGTGCCAGTCCCTCCCCGGACCAAGAGACCCAGTACTTC. Translation: CASPSPDQETQYF.

This clone showed up just a few times. The chain uses TRBV27 and TRBJ1-1; 8 bases agree with TRBD1. Looked up from germline, CDR1 is MNHEY and CDR2 is SMNVEV (reference sequence). The CDR3 length is 14 residues. J lost 4 bases, V lost 3 bases, and 4 bases had no gene match. The CDR3 loop reads CASSLGQVGTEAFF. The CDR3 DNA is TGTGCCAGCAGTTTGGGACAGGTGGGCACTGAAGCTTTCTTT.

There are a few counts of this clone. The J gene is TRBJ2-5, the V gene TRBV6-1; D is ambiguous. Germline V gene data show CDR1 as MNHNS and CDR2 as SASEGT. This CDR3 region has 13 residues. V was pared by 5 bases and J by 5 bases, with 12 bases between. CDR3 protein: CASSPLSRETQYF. CDR3 nucleotide sequence: TGTGCCAGCAGTCCCCTATCTCGGGAGACCCAGTACTTC.

The chain has TRBV7-9 and TRBJ1-6; the match to TRBD1 covers 8 bases. Germline assignment: CDR1 SEHNR and CDR2 FQNEAQ (reference sequence). The CDR3 is 16 amino acids. The V segment lost 6 bases and the J segment 4 bases; nucleotides outside the gene matches: 8. The CDR3 nucleotides read TGTGCCAGCAGTCTGGGACAGGCCCTTTATAATTCACCCCTCCACTTT. Protein product: CASSLGQALYNSPLHF.

This clone came up a few times. The rearrangement joins TRBV5-1 to TRBJ1-3, with a possible D match to TRBD1 (6 bases). This CDR3 is built from 15 residues. Germline V gene lookup returns CDR1 SGHRS and CDR2 YFSETQ. Trimming left V 4 bases short and J 1 base short, with 12 bases between. Here the CDR3 reads CASSQTGISGNTIYF. In nucleotides, the CDR3 is TGCGCCAGCAGCCAAACAGGGATTTCTGGAAACACCATATATTTT.

This clone is a singleton in its sample. V and J are TRBV5-6 and TRBJ2-7, with D tentatively TRBD1 (6 bases). This CDR3 is built from 16 residues. Trimming stripped 1 base from V and 2 bases from J, with 16 bases between. Germline assignment: CDR1 SGHDT and CDR2 YYEEEE. As DNA, the CDR3 is TGTGCCAGCAGCTTGAAGGACAGAGGTACGACCTACGAGCAGTACTTC. It specifies CASSLKDRGTTYEQYF. Supplemented by reference TRBV5-6 and TRBJ2-7, the full variable domain reads DAGVTQSPTHLIKTRGQQVTLRCSPKSGHDTVSWYQQALGQGPQFIFQYYEEEERQRGNFPDRFSGHQFPNYSSELNVNALLLGDSALYLCASSLKDRGTTYEQYFGPGTRLTVT.

The V call is TRBV27, the J call TRBJ2-5; D gene ambiguous. The CDR3 length is 13 residues. Germline V lookup: CDR1 MNHEY, CDR2 SMNVEV (reference sequence). V lost 0 bases and J lost 1, with 3 bases in between. The CDR3 region has the DNA TGTGCCAGCAGTTTATCGTCCCAAGAGACCCAGTACTTC. This gives the protein CASSLSSQETQYF.